The clone carrying this TCR beta chain was seen just once. Its cognate antigen is unknown. The CDR3 covers 15 residues. Germline values: CDR1 LGHNA, CDR2 YSLEER. V was pared by 0 bases and J by 15 bases, with 21 bases between. TCR beta cDNA was prepared out of 450 to 500 ng total RNA by means of a constant-region primer. Each TCR beta library was derived from three nested multiplex PCR rounds that employed slightly modified ARM-PCR. Amplification in the first two PCR rounds was performed using TRBV1-TRBV30 forward primers and a C-beta reverse primer for approximately 10 cycles each. TCRdb redid the calling of the multiplex PCR reads with MiXCR, one entry per CDR3 protein. Of some 110,000 distinct CDR3 sequences detected, around 84% appear once; the ten largest clones hold 15% to 25%. These data are taken from a study of tumor-infiltrating lymphocytes in primary liver carcinoma. Study-level background: Sequencing of the samples generated roughly 3.5 to 7.13 million productive TCRbeta reads, with similar yields across tissue types.

The study co-extracted DNA and RNA from about 19-30 mg of unsorted bulk tissue. Whichever tumor sample was examined, it had over 80% viable tumor cells. Overall study results and limits: Whereas tumor region pairs overlapped more, tumor-adjacent and tumor-blood pairs overlapped less. There were only about 7-25% of top clones found in all five tumor regions.

This chain joins TRBV4-3 and TRBJ1-5, with a possible D match to TRBD1 (6 bases). Material: liver tumor tissue from sampling region 3. Regarding subset: tumor region T3, left-lateral pole. This TCR was recovered from a man aged 35 to 55 with primary liver carcinoma and hepatitis B virus infection. The CDR3 is CASSQDQGGGKSLHF. The CDR3 nucleotides are TGCGCCAGCAGCCAAGATCAGGGAGGGGGAAAGTCCCTGCATTTT.